This T cell receptor (beta chain) emerged from a study of blood T cell repertoires in COVID-19. Study summary: Samples of COVID-19 (acute and convalescent) were obtained from the United States, Italy and Spain. T cells, B-cell-depleted T cells, or PBMCs supplied cDNA or gDNA.

Cohort assignment relied on participant-reported clinical history. Per the original methods: From reference gene primer amplification, estimates of nucleated cell counts were derived. Some clones are missing from TCRdb's copy, which holds only in-frame ones; the method was immunoSEQ multiplex PCR. V and J calls and clone size are as listed in that table; D and trimming were resolved from the DNA. The repertoire includes approximately 200,000 clones, just under 85% of them detected once, and approximately 1.4% sits in the top ten. With 4 bases removed from V and 4 bases from J, the gap between germline ends came to 7 bases. CDR1 is KGHSH, CDR2 LQKENI, per germline. The CDR3 is made up of 12 amino acids.

V and J are TRBV18 and TRBJ1-2; D gene unclear. Sequencing was performed on PBMCs or T cells enriched from blood (not recorded which). The sequence was collected from a woman aged 40-49 years with acute COVID-19. CDR3: CASSLDTYGYTF. In nucleotides, the CDR3 is TGTGCCAGCTCACTAGACACCTATGGCTACACCTTC.